The clone carrying this T cell receptor (beta chain) showed up just once. Its antigen is unknown. Measured with immunoSEQ multiplex PCR; TCRdb has only the in-frame clones, and not every one. The sample records fewer than 80,000 clones, around 80% being singletons. Germline V lookup: CDR1 SGDLS, CDR2 YYNGEE. The CDR3 covers 14 residues. Between the trimmed V and J ends, which lost 3 bases and 2 bases, there was a span of 11 bases. The data originate from a study of early stage breast cancer tumors. Study results and caveats: Blood repertoires resembled normal breast more than tumor. Enriched TCRB sequences shared across patients were mostly commonly generated sequences.

Sequenced sample: blood. This TCR was recovered from a person aged 35 to 50 with breast cancer. This chain connects TRBV9 to TRBJ1-1, with D possibly matching TRBD1 (6 bases). The CDR3 region has the DNA TGTGCCAGCAGCGCACAGGGTGGTAACACTGAAGCTTTCTTT. Translated: CASSAQGGNTEAFF. Complete variable domain (other parts from reference TRBV9 and TRBJ1-1): DSGVTQTPKHLITATGQRVTLRCSPRSGDLSVYWYQQSLDQGLQFLIQYYNGEERAKGNILERFSAQQFPDLHSELNLSSLELGDSALYFCASSAQGGNTEAFFGQGTRLTVV.